A single T cell receptor beta chain is shown here with its context. Sequenced by immunoSEQ multiplex PCR; TCRdb stores in-frame clones only, minus some. The sample contains roughly 140,000 clones, over 65% of which appear only once. This record comes from a study of blood T cell repertoires in COVID-19. The V and J ends lost 2 bases and 7 bases respectively, with 18 bases between them. The CDR3 has 15 residues. CDR1 is SGHTS and CDR2 is YDEGEE in the germline V gene. The sample was peripheral blood. The source is an older man with acute or convalescent COVID-19. This chain connects TRBV5-8 to TRBJ1-1, with D maybe TRBD1 (6 bases). CDR3 DNA: TGTGCCAGCAGCTTACAGGGCTCGACCATAGATGAAGCTTTCTTT. Translated, it gives CASSLQGSTIDEAFF. The full variable domain, with the rest looked up from reference TRBV5-8 and TRBJ1-1, is EAGVTQSPTHLIKTRGQQATLRCSPISGHTSVYWYQQALGLGLQFLLWYDEGEERNRGNFPPRFSGRQFPNYSSELNVNALELEDSALYLCASSLQGSTIDEAFFGQGTRLTVV.